Sequencing of this TCR beta chain was carried out in a study of graft-versus-host responses after intestinal transplantation. The wider study: Recipients obtained multivisceral, liver-intestinal, or isolated intestinal transplants. The study gave all recipients anti-thymocyte globulin induction, then tacrolimus and steroids for approximately three years. General study findings and limits: Recipient marrow contained GvH clones, some of which appeared first in ileum or blood.

Clones were read by immunoSEQ multiplex PCR, and TCRdb kept only the in-frame ones, dropping some. Of about 39,000 clones in the sample, 85% to 95% were seen once. In this sample, this clone turned up once. Its antigen is unknown. This clonotype originated in a human patient who received an intestinal transplant, so some T cells may come from the graft donor. Sequenced material: PBMCs, taken almost 750 days after intestinal transplantation.

The CDR3 region has the DNA TGTGCCAGCAGCTCCCCGACTGGCCGGGGGGTTGAGCAGTACTTC. This translates into CASSSPTGRGVEQYF. The gene calls are TRBV5-6 and TRBJ2-7, with TRBD2 matching over 7 bases. V lost 3 bases and J lost 7; bases outside the gene matches: 13. CDR1 SGHDT and CDR2 YYEEEE come from the germline V gene. The CDR3 is made up of 15 amino acids. Supplemented by reference TRBV5-6 and TRBJ2-7, the full variable domain reads DAGVTQSPTHLIKTRGQQVTLRCSPKSGHDTVSWYQQALGQGPQFIFQYYEEEERQRGNFPDRFSGHQFPNYSSELNVNALLLGDSALYLCASSSPTGRGVEQYFGPGTRLTVT.